The rows below give T cell receptor beta chains drawn from one sample of a study of blood T cell repertoires in COVID-19. Using immunoSEQ multiplex PCR, the repertoire was profiled, and TCRdb retains in-frame clones only, with some absent. The sample consists of around 88,000 clones, 88% of them appearing once. The sequenced sample was peripheral blood. The receptors were gathered from a woman of 80 years or more with acute or convalescent COVID-19. CDR3s include the opening cysteine and the closing phenylalanine or tryptophan. The order of the fields is clone size, D gene, J gene, V gene, CDR3 DNA, CDR3 protein. D genes are given only for firm matches. Size values are once, few and many counts, or a class for expanded clones, and some rows have none.

abundance: -
d_gene: TRBD1
j_gene: TRBJ1-6
v_gene: TRBV5-4
CDR3nt: TGTGCCAGCAGCTTGGTAACAGGGGCTAATTCACCCCTCCACTTT
CDR3aa: CASSLVTGANSPLHF

abundance: -
d_gene: TRBD1
j_gene: TRBJ1-2
v_gene: TRBV29-1
CDR3nt: TGCAGCGTCGGCAACAGGGGAAGCTACACCTTC
CDR3aa: CSVGNRGSYTF

abundance: -
d_gene: -
j_gene: TRBJ2-1
v_gene: TRBV18
CDR3nt: TGTGCCAGCTCACTACTAAACAATGAGCAGTTCTTC
CDR3aa: CASSLLNNEQFF

abundance: -
d_gene: TRBD2
j_gene: TRBJ2-1
v_gene: TRBV25-1
CDR3nt: TGTGCCAGCAGTGATCCGGCGGGAGGGCCCTACAATGAGCAGTTCTTC
CDR3aa: CASSDPAGGPYNEQFF

abundance: -
d_gene: -
j_gene: TRBJ2-7
v_gene: TRBV21-1
CDR3nt: TGTGCCAGCAGCAAAGTCAGATACGAGCAGTACTTC
CDR3aa: CASSKVRYEQYF

abundance: -
d_gene: TRBD2
j_gene: TRBJ2-1
v_gene: TRBV27
CDR3nt: TGTGCCAGCAGAACCGGGACTAGCCTATACAATGAGCAGTTCTTC
CDR3aa: CASRTGTSLYNEQFF

abundance: -
d_gene: TRBD2
j_gene: TRBJ2-5
v_gene: TRBV7-2
CDR3nt: TGTGCCAGCAGCTTACCGGGACTAGCGGGAGAGGGAGAGACCCAGTACTTC
CDR3aa: CASSLPGLAGEGETQYF

abundance: -
d_gene: -
j_gene: TRBJ2-2
v_gene: TRBV7-3
CDR3nt: TGTGCCAGCTCCGCCGGGACATCGAACACCGGGGAGCTGTTTTTT
CDR3aa: CASSAGTSNTGELFF

abundance: -
d_gene: TRBD1
j_gene: TRBJ2-7
v_gene: TRBV7-6
CDR3nt: TGTGCCAGCAGCAGGGACAGCCTGTCCTACGAGCAGTACTTC
CDR3aa: CASSRDSLSYEQYF

abundance: -
d_gene: -
j_gene: TRBJ1-2
v_gene: TRBV12-3/TRBV12-4
CDR3nt: TGTGCCAGCAGTTTCTCAGTCTATGGCTACACCTTC
CDR3aa: CASSFSVYGYTF

abundance: -
d_gene: -
j_gene: TRBJ1-2
v_gene: TRBV6-5
CDR3nt: TGTGCCAGCAGTTACTTAGGTCCAGGGAAGGCTGGAGGCTACACCTTC
CDR3aa: CASSYLGPGKAGGYTF

abundance: -
d_gene: TRBD2
j_gene: TRBJ2-1
v_gene: TRBV2
CDR3nt: TGTGCCAGCAGGTCAGCGGGGGGTTATAATGAGCAGTTCTTC
CDR3aa: CASRSAGGYNEQFF

abundance: once
d_gene: TRBD1
j_gene: TRBJ1-2
v_gene: TRBV7-9
CDR3nt: TGTGCCAGCAGCTTAAACAGGGGGAACTATGGCTACACCTTC
CDR3aa: CASSLNRGNYGYTF

abundance: once
d_gene: TRBD1
j_gene: TRBJ1-2
v_gene: TRBV15
CDR3nt: TGTGCCACTACCCAGGGTGACAGGGCGGGCTATGGCTACACCTTC
CDR3aa: CATTQGDRAGYGYTF

abundance: once
d_gene: TRBD2
j_gene: TRBJ2-7
v_gene: TRBV4-3
CDR3nt: TGCGCCAGCAGCCAAGACTATAGCGGGGGTGACTCCTACGAGCAGTACTTC
CDR3aa: CASSQDYSGGDSYEQYF

abundance: -
d_gene: -
j_gene: TRBJ2-7
v_gene: TRBV28
CDR3nt: TGTGCCAGCAGTTTACTATCCTCCGACACAACCTACGAGCAGTACTTC
CDR3aa: CASSLLSSDTTYEQYF

abundance: -
d_gene: -
j_gene: TRBJ2-1
v_gene: TRBV2
CDR3nt: TGTGCCAGCAGTGAAATTAGGGGAAAGTACAATGAGCAGTTCTTC
CDR3aa: CASSEIRGKYNEQFF

abundance: few
d_gene: -
j_gene: TRBJ2-7
v_gene: TRBV10-3
CDR3nt: TGTGCCATCAGTGAGTCGACTCTCTACGAGCAGTACTTC
CDR3aa: CAISESTLYEQYF

abundance: -
d_gene: -
j_gene: TRBJ2-4
v_gene: TRBV6-2/TRBV6-3
CDR3nt: TGTGCCAGCAGTTACGGAGGCGCAAGAAACATTCAGTACTTC
CDR3aa: CASSYGGARNIQYF

abundance: few
d_gene: -
j_gene: TRBJ1-4
v_gene: TRBV5-1
CDR3nt: TGCGCCAGCAGCTTGGCGGGTGCAACTAATGAAAAACTGTTTTTT
CDR3aa: CASSLAGATNEKLFF

abundance: -
d_gene: TRBD1
j_gene: TRBJ1-5
v_gene: TRBV28
CDR3nt: TGTGCCAGCAGCAGATCGACAGGGGCTGGAAATCAGCCCCAGCATTTT
CDR3aa: CASSRSTGAGNQPQHF

abundance: -
d_gene: TRBD1
j_gene: TRBJ1-3
v_gene: TRBV9
CDR3nt: TGTGCCAGCAGACCGACAGGGGCGGGAAACACCATATATTTT
CDR3aa: CASRPTGAGNTIYF

abundance: -
d_gene: -
j_gene: TRBJ1-3
v_gene: TRBV11-2
CDR3nt: TGTGCCAGCAGCCGCAACCCAGGGGCTGGAAACACCATATATTTT
CDR3aa: CASSRNPGAGNTIYF

abundance: -
d_gene: -
j_gene: TRBJ2-5
v_gene: TRBV7-7
CDR3nt: TGTGCTAGCAGCCCGGACAGAGGGACCCAGTACTTC
CDR3aa: CASSPDRGTQYF

abundance: -
d_gene: -
j_gene: TRBJ2-3
v_gene: TRBV5-5
CDR3nt: TGTGCCAGCAGCTGGCTGGCAGGCACAGATACGCAGTATTTT
CDR3aa: CASSWLAGTDTQYF

abundance: -
d_gene: TRBD2
j_gene: TRBJ2-1
v_gene: TRBV5-1
CDR3nt: TGCGCCAGCAGCTCGGGGGGGTTATACAATGAGCAGTTCTTC
CDR3aa: CASSSGGLYNEQFF

abundance: -
d_gene: -
j_gene: TRBJ1-1
v_gene: TRBV7-9
CDR3nt: TGTGCCAGCTATCCGGGGGGTTACACTGAAGCTTTCTTT
CDR3aa: CASYPGGYTEAFF

abundance: -
d_gene: -
j_gene: TRBJ1-5
v_gene: TRBV7-2
CDR3nt: TGTGCCAGCAGCTTAGCGCAGGGGCGCAATCAGCCCCAGCATTTT
CDR3aa: CASSLAQGRNQPQHF

abundance: -
d_gene: -
j_gene: TRBJ1-1
v_gene: TRBV25-1
CDR3nt: TGTGCCACCTCCGAACCCCGGGGCACTGAAGCTTTCTTT
CDR3aa: CATSEPRGTEAFF

abundance: -
d_gene: TRBD1
j_gene: TRBJ1-1
v_gene: TRBV2
CDR3nt: TGTGCCAGCAGTGCCTTAGGGGGCGGAGCTGAAGCTTTCTTT
CDR3aa: CASSALGGGAEAFF

abundance: -
d_gene: -
j_gene: TRBJ2-1
v_gene: TRBV7-8
CDR3nt: TGTGCCAGCAGCGCAACTCAAGGGGGCAATGAGCAGTTCTTC
CDR3aa: CASSATQGGNEQFF

abundance: -
d_gene: TRBD1
j_gene: TRBJ1-1
v_gene: TRBV7-6
CDR3nt: TGTGCCAGCAGCCCGGGGACAGGGGTGTATGACACTGAAGCTTTCTTT
CDR3aa: CASSPGTGVYDTEAFF

abundance: -
d_gene: TRBD2
j_gene: TRBJ2-7
v_gene: TRBV28
CDR3nt: TGTGCCAGCAGTGTAGCGGGAGTACAGTACGAGCAGTACTTC
CDR3aa: CASSVAGVQYEQYF

abundance: -
d_gene: TRBD2
j_gene: TRBJ2-1
v_gene: TRBV4-2
CDR3nt: TGTGCCAGCAGCCAAGATCCCCAGCGGGGGACCTTATTGGAGGAGCAGTTCTTC
CDR3aa: CASSQDPQRGTLLEEQFF

abundance: -
d_gene: TRBD1
j_gene: TRBJ1-1
v_gene: TRBV18
CDR3nt: TGTGCCAGCTCACCGGGACAGGGAAACACTGAAGCTTTCTTT
CDR3aa: CASSPGQGNTEAFF

abundance: -
d_gene: TRBD2
j_gene: TRBJ2-7
v_gene: TRBV6-1
CDR3nt: TGTGCCAGCAGTGAGAGGGACCTTGTGACTAGCGACTCCTACGAGCAGTACTTC
CDR3aa: CASSERDLVTSDSYEQYF

abundance: -
d_gene: -
j_gene: TRBJ2-2
v_gene: TRBV2
CDR3nt: TGTGCCAGCAGTTCGACTTCCGGGGAGCTGTTTTTT
CDR3aa: CASSSTSGELFF

abundance: -
d_gene: TRBD1
j_gene: TRBJ2-5
v_gene: TRBV5-5
CDR3nt: TGTGCCAGCAGCTTGAGTGGGACAGCCCAAGAGACCCAGTACTTC
CDR3aa: CASSLSGTAQETQYF

abundance: -
d_gene: -
j_gene: TRBJ1-1
v_gene: TRBV19
CDR3nt: TGTGCCAGGGAGGACAGGAACACTGAAGCTTTCTTT
CDR3aa: CAREDRNTEAFF

abundance: -
d_gene: TRBD1
j_gene: TRBJ1-2
v_gene: TRBV7-2
CDR3nt: TGTGCCAGCACCCTGGACAGGGGGCTGACCCGAAGTGGCTACACCTTC
CDR3aa: CASTLDRGLTRSGYTF

abundance: -
d_gene: -
j_gene: TRBJ1-1
v_gene: TRBV14
CDR3nt: TGTGCCAGCAGCCAAGTGCGACAGTTTGACACTGAAGCTTTCTTT
CDR3aa: CASSQVRQFDTEAFF

abundance: once
d_gene: -
j_gene: TRBJ1-5
v_gene: TRBV5-1
CDR3nt: TGCGCCAGCAGCTTTACAGGAGGCAATCAGCCCCAGCATTTT
CDR3aa: CASSFTGGNQPQHF

abundance: -
d_gene: TRBD2
j_gene: TRBJ2-7
v_gene: TRBV4-3
CDR3nt: TGCGCCAGCAGTCTAGCGGGGGGTCCCCTTTACGAGCAGTACTTC
CDR3aa: CASSLAGGPLYEQYF

abundance: -
d_gene: TRBD1
j_gene: TRBJ2-1
v_gene: TRBV6-6
CDR3nt: TGTGCCAGCAGTAACTCCGGGACAGGGGTTCGAGAGCAGTTCTTC
CDR3aa: CASSNSGTGVREQFF

abundance: -
d_gene: -
j_gene: TRBJ2-1
v_gene: TRBV7-2
CDR3nt: TGTGCCAGCAGCTTAGCCCCCGGGTCTTACAATGAGCAGTTCTTC
CDR3aa: CASSLAPGSYNEQFF

abundance: -
d_gene: -
j_gene: TRBJ1-1
v_gene: TRBV15
CDR3nt: TGTGCCACCAGCAGGAGGGGGGAAGCTTTCTTT
CDR3aa: CATSRRGEAFF

abundance: -
d_gene: -
j_gene: TRBJ1-1
v_gene: TRBV19
CDR3nt: TGTGCCAGTAGCATCTCCCGGTTTGACACTGAAGCTTTCTTT
CDR3aa: CASSISRFDTEAFF

abundance: -
d_gene: -
j_gene: TRBJ1-6
v_gene: TRBV24-1
CDR3nt: TGTGCCACCAGTGATTTGGTCGCCTCGCAGGCACCCCTCCACTTT
CDR3aa: CATSDLVASQAPLHF

abundance: once
d_gene: -
j_gene: TRBJ1-4
v_gene: TRBV6-2/TRBV6-3
CDR3nt: TGTGCCAGCAGTTACGTTGGGGCTACTTATGAAAAACTGTTTTTT
CDR3aa: CASSYVGATYEKLFF

abundance: once
d_gene: TRBD1
j_gene: TRBJ2-5
v_gene: TRBV3-1/TRBV3-2
CDR3nt: TGTGCCAGCAGCCAAGCACAGGGGGAGGAAGAGACCCAGTACTTC
CDR3aa: CASSQAQGEEETQYF

abundance: -
d_gene: TRBD2
j_gene: TRBJ2-1
v_gene: TRBV5-4
CDR3nt: TGTGCCAGCAATGCGGCTAGCGGGAGCTCCTACAATGAGCAGTTCTTC
CDR3aa: CASNAASGSSYNEQFF

abundance: -
d_gene: TRBD1
j_gene: TRBJ2-7
v_gene: TRBV7-2
CDR3nt: TGTGCCAGCAGCTTAGTTTTCGGACAGGGGGCGCGTGAGCAGTACTTC
CDR3aa: CASSLVFGQGAREQYF

abundance: -
d_gene: TRBD2
j_gene: TRBJ2-7
v_gene: TRBV19
CDR3nt: TGTGCCAGTAGTTCCCCCGGGAGGACGTACGAGCAGTACTTC
CDR3aa: CASSSPGRTYEQYF

abundance: -
d_gene: TRBD1
j_gene: TRBJ1-4
v_gene: TRBV5-4
CDR3nt: TGTGCCAGCAGCGATAGACAGGGGTTCAGGGAAAAACTGTTTTTT
CDR3aa: CASSDRQGFREKLFF

abundance: -
d_gene: -
j_gene: TRBJ2-7
v_gene: TRBV7-9
CDR3nt: TGTGCCAGCAGCTTAGGCAGGGGCCCGACCCCCTACGAGCAGTACTTC
CDR3aa: CASSLGRGPTPYEQYF

abundance: -
d_gene: TRBD1
j_gene: TRBJ2-5
v_gene: TRBV3-1/TRBV3-2
CDR3nt: TGTGCCAGCAGTTATCGACAGGGGGGTTTTATGACCCAGTACTTC
CDR3aa: CASSYRQGGFMTQYF

abundance: -
d_gene: -
j_gene: TRBJ2-5
v_gene: TRBV5-1
CDR3nt: TGCGCCAGCAGCTTGGGGCGCACGGGGGAGACCCAGTACTTC
CDR3aa: CASSLGRTGETQYF

abundance: few
d_gene: TRBD1
j_gene: TRBJ2-7
v_gene: TRBV6-1
CDR3nt: TGTGCCAGCAGTGGCTCGGGGGACAGGGCCCGCTACGAGCAGTACTTC
CDR3aa: CASSGSGDRARYEQYF

abundance: once
d_gene: TRBD2
j_gene: TRBJ2-3
v_gene: TRBV4-1
CDR3nt: TGCGCCAGCAGCCGAATACTAGCGGGAGTGAGGCGAGGTGGCACAGATACGCAGTATTTT
CDR3aa: CASSRILAGVRRGGTDTQYF

abundance: -
d_gene: TRBD1
j_gene: TRBJ1-1
v_gene: TRBV28
CDR3nt: TGTGCCAGCAGTTTACTAGGGGGCGGCACTGAAGCTTTCTTT
CDR3aa: CASSLLGGGTEAFF